This entry lists 7 T cell receptor beta chains sequenced from one sample in a study of beta chain features in type 1 diabetes. What was sequenced were expressed TCRB transcripts, since all of the isolated RNA had been reverse transcribed. Assay: immunoSEQ multiplex PCR; the TCRdb copy retains only in-frame clones and omits some. The sample contains some 150,000 clones, roughly 9.3% of which appear only once. Input material: central memory CD4+ T cells from blood. These receptor sequences come from a woman in her 40s in good health.

The chain uses TRBV7-6 and TRBJ1-4, with 7 positions matching TRBD1. Looked up from germline, CDR1 is SGHVS and CDR2 is FNYEAQ. The CDR3 consists of 15 residues. J gave up 0 bases and V 6 bases, and 4 bases lay outside the gene matches. The CDR3 bases are TGTGCCAGCAGACAGGGGCCAGCAACTAATGAAAAACTGTTTTTT. As protein: CASRQGPATNEKLFF.

This clone was counted ten times or more. This chain connects TRBV7-9 to TRBJ2-7; possibly TRBD1 for D (6 bases). The CDR3 extends over 15 amino acids. V lost 1 base to trimming and J lost 2 bases, with 12 bases between them. CDR1 is SEHNR and CDR2 is FQNEAQ in the germline V gene (reference sequence). The DNA for the CDR3 is TGTGCCAGCAGCTTAGGGACAGCCCAAACCTACGAGCAGTACTTC. Its translation is CASSLGTAQTYEQYF.

Comments on this clone: The sample contains more than one DNA sequence encoding this CDR3. This sequence joins TRBV2 and TRBJ2-5; D is possibly TRBD1 (6 bases). This CDR3 region has 12 residues. The germline V and J ends were trimmed by 4 bases and 5 bases, with 8 bases remaining between them. CDR1 and CDR2 (germline): SNHLY, FYNNEI. CDR3 in amino acids: CASSVRGETQYF. The DNA for the CDR3 is TGTGCCAGCAGTGTAAGGGGGGAGACCCAGTACTTC. The variable domain in full, with the rest retrieved from reference TRBV2 and TRBJ2-5, is EPEVTQTPSHQVTQMGQEVILRCVPISNHLYFYWYRQILGQKVEFLVSFYNNEISEKSEIFDDQFSVERPDGSNFTLKIRSTKLEDSAMYFCASSVRGETQYFGPGTRLLVL.

This clone is a singleton in its sample. This chain links TRBV13 with TRBJ1-1; the D is unclear. Germline V gene data show CDR1 as PRHDT and CDR2 as FYEKMQ (reference sequence). This CDR3 comprises 13 residues. The V and J ends lost 5 bases and 1 base respectively, with 8 bases between them. The CDR3 spells CASSPRQNTEAFF. The CDR3 DNA reads TGTGCCAGCAGCCCGAGACAGAACACTGAAGCTTTCTTT.

In its sample, this clone was seen a few times. V and J are TRBV7-8 and TRBJ2-7; 8 bases agree with TRBD2. The CDR3 consists of 14 residues. V shed 5 bases, J shed 3 bases, and the junction held 6 bases outside the gene matches. CDR1 and CDR2 from the germline V gene are SGHVS and FQNEAQ. Here the CDR3 reads CASSTPGLGYEQYF. The CDR3, as DNA: TGTGCCAGCAGCACACCGGGACTAGGCTACGAGCAGTACTTC.

In DNA, the CDR3 is TGCGCCAGCAGTCAGGACAGGGGTGAACACTATGGCTACACCTTC. It codes for CASSQDRGEHYGYTF. The chain carries TRBV10-2 and TRBJ1-2; TRBD1 matches 9 bases. Germline loops: CDR1 WSHSY, CDR2 SAAADI. The V gene end was trimmed by 5 bases and the J gene end by 3 bases; junction bases not matched to a gene: 7. The CDR3 extends over 15 amino acids.

This sequence joins TRBV7-2 and TRBJ2-1; weak D call: TRBD1 (5 bases). The CDR3 has 15 amino acids. The V and J ends lost 1 base and 3 bases respectively, with 10 bases between them. From germline, CDR1 is SGHTA and CDR2 FQGNSA. The CDR3 region is CASSLVGQGYNEQFF. The CDR3 DNA reads TGTGCCAGCAGCTTAGTGGGGCAGGGCTACAATGAGCAGTTCTTC.